The sequence of this TCR beta chain was determined in a study of blood T cell repertoires in COVID-19. Generated by immunoSEQ multiplex PCR, the TCRdb table keeps only in-frame clones and is missing some. The profile shows about 56,000 clones, 75% to 90% of them singletons. The CDR3 is 14 residues long. V lost 6 bases, J lost 3 bases, and 6 bases stayed unmatched. Germline V lookup: CDR1 SGHRS, CDR2 YFSETQ. This sequence joins TRBV5-1 and TRBJ2-1, with TRBD1 matching over 7 bases. The origin of this receptor is an older woman with COVID-19, enrolled during active disease. What was sequenced was peripheral blood. CDR3 DNA: TGCGCCAGCACCCGAGGGACAGACTACAATGAGCAGTTCTTC. Its translation: CASTRGTDYNEQFF.